This entry lists 5 T cell receptor beta chains sequenced from one sample in a study of tumor-infiltrating lymphocytes in primary liver carcinoma. The template, about 540 ng total RNA, yielded TCR beta cDNA made with a constant-region primer. Three rounds of nested multiplex PCR with slightly modified ARM-PCR produced TCR beta libraries. It was with TRBV1-TRBV30 forward primers and a C-beta reverse primer that the first two PCR rounds were run, at around 11 cycles each. TCRdb processed the multiplex PCR reads anew with MiXCR; each CDR3 protein has one entry. The sample contains fewer than 350,000 distinct CDR3 sequences, 50% to 70% of which appear only once. Blood RNA was derived from unsorted whole blood, and germline DNA was extracted too. Sequenced material: peripheral blood. These receptors originate from a middle-aged man with primary liver carcinoma and hepatitis B virus infection.

This clonotype showed up many times. This chain joins TRBV12-3 or TRBV12-4 and TRBJ2-3; 8 nucleotides match TRBD1. This CDR3 is built from 17 residues. The junction had 15 bases not matched to a gene; V was cut back by 6 bases and J by 4 bases. The DNA for the CDR3 is TGTGCCAGCAGCCCTAACTCGGGCAGGGGGCGCGCAGATACGCAGTATTTT. Protein sequence: CASSPNSGRGRADTQYF.

This clonotype was observed once. A much more abundant neighbour one base away suggests this may be a read error. The chain is built from TRBV11-2 and TRBJ2-1, with D hard to call. The J call is in doubt because the DNA end fits TRBJ2-7 better. This CDR3 is 12 amino acids long. Germline V gene sequence: CDR1 SGHAT, CDR2 FQNNGV. The CDR3 loop reads CASSRAYNEQYF. CDR3 nucleotide sequence: TGTGCCAGCAGCAGAGCCTACAATGAGCAGTACTTC.

As for this clonotype: Germline is not matched at one junction end, which may reflect a read error. J is TRBJ2-1 and V is TRBV11-2; 10 bases are a match to TRBD2. The CDR3 totals 15 residues. Germline V CDR1 and CDR2: SGHAT, FQNNGV. CDR3 bases: TGTGCCACCAGCCCCCGCGGACTAGCGGACAATGAGCAGTTCTTC. As protein: CATSPRGLADNEQFF.

The chain couples TRBV5-4 to TRBJ1-1, with unresolved D. Per the germline V gene, CDR1 is SGHNT and CDR2 is YYREEE (reference sequence). Trimming took 0 bases from V and 4 from J, leaving 7 bases between them. This CDR3 has 13 amino acids. CDR3 nucleotides: TGTGCCAGCAGCTTGGAGAGGACCACTGAAGCTTTCTTT. Translation: CASSLERTTEAFF.

As for this clonotype: A much larger clone differs from this one at a single base, so this may be a read error. J is TRBJ1-1 and V is TRBV6-1; D gene uncertain. The CDR3 is 13 residues long. V was shortened by 5 bases and J by 1 base, with 8 bases between the two germline ends. Germline lookup yields CDR1 MNHNS and CDR2 SASEGT. The CDR3 protein is CASSRATNTEAFF. CDR3 sequence (DNA): TGTGCCAGCAGTAGGGCGACGAACACTGAAGCTTTCTTT.